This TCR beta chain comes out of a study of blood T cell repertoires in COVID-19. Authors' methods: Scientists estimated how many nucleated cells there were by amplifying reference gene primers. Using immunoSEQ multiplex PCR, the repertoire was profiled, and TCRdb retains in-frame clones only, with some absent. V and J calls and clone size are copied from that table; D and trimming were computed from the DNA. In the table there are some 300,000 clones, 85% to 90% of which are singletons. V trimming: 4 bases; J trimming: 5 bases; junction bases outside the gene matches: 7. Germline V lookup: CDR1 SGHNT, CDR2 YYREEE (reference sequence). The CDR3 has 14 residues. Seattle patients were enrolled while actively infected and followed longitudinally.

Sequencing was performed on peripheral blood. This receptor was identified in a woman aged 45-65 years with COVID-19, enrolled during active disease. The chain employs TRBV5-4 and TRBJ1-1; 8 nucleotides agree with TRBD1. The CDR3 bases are TGTGCCAGCAGCCTAGGACAGGGTGGGACTGAAGCTTTCTTT. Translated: CASSLGQGGTEAFF.